This TCR beta chain was identified during a study of cytomegalovirus exposure and HLA in healthy donors. Study-level results: Cytomegalovirus-associated TCR beta chains were listed, numbering roughly 150.

It was with 60 Vbeta and 13 Jbeta primers that the PCR ran. This table comes from immunoSEQ multiplex PCR, and its TCRdb copy is limited to in-frame clones, with some not included. The sample consists of around 210,000 clones, 78% of them appearing once. V dropped 6 bases and J dropped 3; count of bases not matched to a gene: 7. The CDR3 loop spans 15 amino acids. Germline lookup yields CDR1 SNHLY and CDR2 FYNNEI. As for this clone: The antigen remains unidentified.

V and J are TRBV2 and TRBJ1-1, with TRBD1 matching 10 bases. The material sequenced was PBMCs. This TCR was sampled from a boy between 5 and 17 years old in good health and CMV-seronegative. For the CDR3, the DNA is TGTGCCAGCAGGGGACAGGGGTCTTGGGACACTGAAGCTTTCTTT. Translation: CASRGQGSWDTEAFF.